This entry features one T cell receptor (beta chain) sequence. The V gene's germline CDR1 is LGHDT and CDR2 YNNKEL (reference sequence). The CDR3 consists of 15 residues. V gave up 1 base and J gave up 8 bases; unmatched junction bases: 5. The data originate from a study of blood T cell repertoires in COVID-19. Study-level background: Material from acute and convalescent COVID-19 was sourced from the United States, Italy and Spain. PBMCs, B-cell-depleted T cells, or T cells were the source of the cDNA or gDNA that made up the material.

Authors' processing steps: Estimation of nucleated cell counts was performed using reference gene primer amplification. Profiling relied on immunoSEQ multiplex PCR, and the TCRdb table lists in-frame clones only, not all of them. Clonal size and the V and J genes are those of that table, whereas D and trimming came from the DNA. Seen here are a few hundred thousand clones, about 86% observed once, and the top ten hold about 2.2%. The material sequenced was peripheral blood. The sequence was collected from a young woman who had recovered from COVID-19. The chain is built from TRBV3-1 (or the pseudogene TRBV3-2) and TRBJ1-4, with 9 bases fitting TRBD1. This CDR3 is CASSQVGQGMEKLFF. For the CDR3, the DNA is TGTGCCAGCAGCCAAGTGGGACAGGGAATGGAAAAACTGTTTTTT.